The clone carrying this TCR beta chain has a count of ten or more. RNA transcripts were the template for amplifying TCR beta CDR3 regions. A set of HTBI primers served as the primers for a first-round RT-PCR of the TCR CDR3. TCRdb fed the multiplex PCR reads into MiXCR, producing one record per CDR3 protein. Of about 610,000 distinct CDR3 sequences listed, around 42% are singletons. This entry belongs to a study of T cells in Graves' hyperthyroidism and ophthalmopathy. This receptor was identified in a woman younger than 30 with Graves' hyperthyroidism. The sample consisted of peripheral blood or thyroid tissue (not recorded which).

Here the CDR3 DNA reads TGTGCCTGGAGTAGGAGGTTTAACGACGAGCAGTACTTC. Translating gives CAWSRRFNDEQYF. V and J are TRBV30 and TRBJ2-7; tentatively, D is TRBD2 (5 bases). The CDR3 totals 13 residues. Trimming left V 2 bases short and J 5 bases short, with 13 bases between. The germline CDR1 and CDR2 sequences are GTSNPN and SVGIG (reference sequence).